Sequencing of this T cell receptor (beta chain) was carried out in a study of blood T cell repertoires in COVID-19. Study-wide context: Sites in the United States, Italy and Spain provided acute and convalescent COVID-19 samples. Nucleic acid was either cDNA or gDNA, and it came from T cells, B-cell-depleted T cells, or PBMCs.

In the authors' methods: Nucleated cell counts were estimated from reference gene primer amplification. Produced via immunoSEQ multiplex PCR; TCRdb's table is partial and in-frame only. The DNA was the basis for D and trimming; V, J and clone size are from that table. The table lists 30,000 to 45,000 clones, roughly 90% of them singletons. This TCR was recovered from a man aged 65 to 85 with active COVID-19. The sequencing input was peripheral blood.

CDR3 in amino acids: CASSKPGQGNTGELFF. The DNA for the CDR3 is TGTGCCAGCAGCAAACCGGGACAGGGCAACACCGGGGAGCTGTTTTTT. This chain connects TRBV5-6 to TRBJ2-2, with 9 bases that match TRBD1. Germline CDR1 reads SGHDT; CDR2 reads YYEEEE. Trimming at V came to 4 bases and at J to 2 bases, leaving 6 bases not matched to a gene. The CDR3 extends over 16 amino acids.